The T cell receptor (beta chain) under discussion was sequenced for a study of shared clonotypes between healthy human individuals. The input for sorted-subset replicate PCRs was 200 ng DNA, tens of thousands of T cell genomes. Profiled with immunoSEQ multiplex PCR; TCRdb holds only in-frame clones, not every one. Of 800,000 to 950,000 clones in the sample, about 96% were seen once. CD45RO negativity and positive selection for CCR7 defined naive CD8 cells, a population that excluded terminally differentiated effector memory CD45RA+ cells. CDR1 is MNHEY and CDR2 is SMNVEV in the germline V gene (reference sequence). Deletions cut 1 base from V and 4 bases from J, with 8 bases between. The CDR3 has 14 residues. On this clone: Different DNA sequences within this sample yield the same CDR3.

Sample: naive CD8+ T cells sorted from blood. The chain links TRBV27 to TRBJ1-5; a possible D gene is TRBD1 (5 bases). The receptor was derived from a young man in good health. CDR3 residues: CASSLFQGNQPQHF. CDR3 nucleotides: TGTGCCAGCAGTTTATTCCAGGGTAATCAGCCCCAGCATTTT.